These 27 T cell receptor beta chains share one sample of origin, sequenced in a study of CD8 T cells in Susac syndrome. RNA in amounts of about 0.5 to 1 ug was reverse transcribed with random hexamers. TCRdb reprocessed the immunoSEQ multiplex PCR reads via MiXCR and lists one record per CDR3 protein. The profile shows approximately 180,000 distinct CDR3 sequences, roughly 90% of them singletons. The material sequenced was CD4+ T cells from PBMCs. The receptors here all came from a human donor with Susac syndrome.

This chain links TRBV6-5 with TRBJ1-6; TRBD1 might be the D (5 bases). The ends were cut back, 3 bases at V and 10 bases at J, with 13 bases in the middle. The CDR3 spans 14 residues. Germline V gene data show CDR1 as MNHEY and CDR2 as SVGAGI. The chain's CDR3 is CASSYRGRVSPLHF. CDR3 DNA sequence: TGTGCCAGCAGTTATCGGGGACGGGTGTCACCCCTCCACTTT.

The chain uses TRBV28 and TRBJ2-5; D may be TRBD1 (5 bases). CDR3 size: 14 residues. The V end was cut by 7 bases, the J end by 7 bases, with 19 bases between. In germline, CDR1 is MDHEN, CDR2 SYDVKM. CDR3 nucleotides: TGTGCCAGCACCTCTCCAGCAGGGTATTTGACCCAGTACTTC. Translated: CASTSPAGYLTQYF.

The chain has TRBV12-3 or TRBV12-4 and TRBJ2-3, with D possibly being TRBD1 or TRBD2 (6 bases each). V was cut by 3 bases and J by 1 base, with 14 bases left in between. CDR3 length equals 16 residues. CDR3 sequence: CASSFRGALGTDTQYF. The CDR3 nucleotides read TGTGCCAGCAGTTTTAGGGGGGCCCTAGGCACAGATACGCAGTATTTT.

The chain employs TRBV19 and TRBJ2-2; D is unresolved. The germline V gene has CDR1 LNHDA and CDR2 SQIVND (reference sequence). V lost 4 bases to trimming and J lost 0 bases, with 12 bases between them. This CDR3 has 16 residues. For the CDR3, the DNA is TGTGCCAGTAGTACCCTCGGCGATACGAACACCGGGGAGCTGTTTTTT. Translated: CASSTLGDTNTGELFF.

This chain links TRBV9 with TRBJ2-3, with 9 bases identical to TRBD2. In germline, CDR1 is SGDLS, CDR2 YYNGEE. Trimming removed 4 bases from V and 7 bases from J; junction bases left unmatched: 10. There are 15 residues in the CDR3. The CDR3 DNA reads as TGTGCCAGCAGCCCATTAGCGGGGGCGAGTAATACGCAGTATTTT. This sequence encodes CASSPLAGASNTQYF. Supplemented by reference TRBV9 and TRBJ2-3, the full variable domain reads DSGVTQTPKHLITATGQRVTLRCSPRSGDLSVYWYQQSLDQGLQFLIQYYNGEERAKGNILERFSAQQFPDLHSELNLSSLELGDSALYFCASSPLAGASNTQYFGPGTRLTVL.

The rearrangement links TRBV2 to TRBJ2-3, with D unresolved. The V gene's germline CDR1 is SNHLY and CDR2 FYNNEI. This CDR3 contains 14 residues. V was pared by 2 bases and J by 0 bases, with 6 bases between. In DNA form, the CDR3 reads TGTGCCAGCAGTGAAAATTCTAGCACAGATACGCAGTATTTT. Encoded protein: CASSENSSTDTQYF.

This clonotype has a single count. The V and J genes are TRBV18 and TRBJ1-1, with D hard to call. The CDR3 is 15 residues long. The germline V gene encodes CDR1 KGHSH and CDR2 LQKENI. V gave up 5 bases and J gave up 0 bases, with 13 bases separating them. The CDR3: CASSMETAMNTEAFF. The CDR3 DNA sequence: TGTGCCAGCTCAATGGAAACAGCGATGAACACTGAAGCTTTCTTT.

J is TRBJ2-1 and V is TRBV5-1; D gene unclear. The germline CDR1 and CDR2 sequences are SGHRS and YFSETQ. This CDR3 has 15 amino acids. Trimming cost V 2 bases and J 9 bases, with 18 bases left between them. In nucleotides, the CDR3 is TGCGCCAGCAGCTTACGTCTGCAGGTAACGGGTGAGCAGTTCTTC. This translates into CASSLRLQVTGEQFF.

This sequence joins TRBV3-1 and TRBJ2-6; D tentatively reads TRBD1 or TRBD2 (7 bases each). There are 17 residues in the CDR3. Germline assignment: CDR1 LGHDT and CDR2 YNNKEL (reference sequence). V lost 1 base and J 4 bases, leaving 14 bases between the germline ends. The chain's CDR3 is CASSQASGGAGANVLTF. DNA of the CDR3: TGTGCCAGCAGCCAAGCTTCAGGGGGGGCCGGGGCCAACGTCCTGACTTTC.

The chain uses TRBV7-2 and TRBJ1-1; perhaps TRBD1 as D (5 bases). Trimming removed 5 bases from V and 0 bases from J, with 13 bases in between. In germline, CDR1 is SGHTA, CDR2 FQGNSA. The CDR3 loop spans 15 amino acids. The CDR3 reads CASSLTTGMNTEAFF. CDR3 DNA sequence: TGTGCCAGCAGCCTGACCACAGGCATGAACACTGAAGCTTTCTTT.

The genes are TRBV5-4 and TRBJ1-3, with D hard to call. V lost 2 bases, J lost 0 bases, and 12 bases lay in between. The germline V gene encodes CDR1 SGHNT and CDR2 YYREEE (reference sequence). There are 16 residues in the CDR3. The CDR3 bases are TGTGCCAGCAGCTTATGGAGGCCGAACTCTGGAAACACCATATATTTT. Translation gives CASSLWRPNSGNTIYF.

This clonotype occurred once. The genes are TRBV7-3 and TRBJ2-7; unclear D gene. CDR3 size: 15 residues. V lost 0 bases to trimming and J lost 5 bases, with 14 bases between them. Germline V gene data show CDR1 as SGHTA and CDR2 as FQGTGA. In nucleotides, the CDR3 is TGTGCCAGCAGCTTAACGGCGGCCCTCCGGGACGAGCAGTACTTC. It yields the protein CASSLTAALRDEQYF.

The chain has TRBV6-1 and TRBJ1-5, with a weak D call TRBD1 (6 bases). From germline, CDR1 is MNHNS and CDR2 SASEGT. The V end lost 3 bases, the J end lost 5 bases, and 8 bases lay between the germline ends. CDR3 length: 13 residues. Here the CDR3 reads CASSEDSYQPQHF. CDR3 DNA: TGTGCCAGCAGTGAGGACAGTTATCAGCCCCAGCATTTT.

The chain links TRBV3-1 to TRBJ1-5; D remains unclear. The CDR3 runs 13 residues. Trimming left V 2 bases short and J 4 bases short, with 6 bases between. The germline V gene encodes CDR1 LGHDT and CDR2 YNNKEL (reference sequence). The CDR3 DNA is TGTGCCAGCAGCCAACAGTCAAATCAGCCCCAGCATTTT. Translated: CASSQQSNQPQHF.

The CDR3 DNA follows: TGTGCCAGCAGTTTAAAAGGGAAGGCCCAGCCCCAGCATTTT. Translation gives CASSLKGKAQPQHF. The rearrangement uses TRBV6-2 or TRBV6-3 and TRBJ1-5; D is uncertain. V shed 4 bases and J shed 7 bases, with 14 bases lying between them. The CDR3 length is 14 residues. Looked up from germline, CDR1 is MNHEY and CDR2 is SVGEGT.

This sequence joins TRBV5-4 and TRBJ1-2; TRBD1 agrees at 7 bases. This CDR3 is 15 amino acids long. Looked up from germline, CDR1 is SGHNT and CDR2 is YYREEE (reference sequence). V shed 6 bases and J 3 bases; nucleotides not matched to a gene: 11. DNA for the CDR3: TGTGCCAGCATGCAGGGGGTAGGCCCCCACTATGGCTACACCTTC. Translation gives CASMQGVGPHYGYTF.

The chain employs TRBV19 and TRBJ1-2; 10 nucleotides match TRBD1. Germline V gene data show CDR1 as LNHDA and CDR2 as SQIVND (reference sequence). The CDR3 extends over 14 amino acids. With V trimmed by 7 bases and J by 7 bases, 9 bases remained unmatched. The CDR3 reads CASTRKTGGFGYTF. The CDR3 DNA is TGTGCCAGTACCAGGAAGACAGGGGGCTTTGGCTACACCTTC.

The V call is TRBV20-1, the J call TRBJ2-1, with unresolved D. CDR1 and CDR2 from the germline V gene are DFQATT and SNEGSKA (reference sequence). The V end lost 2 bases, the J end lost 0 bases, and 8 bases lay between the germline ends. The CDR3 loop spans 14 amino acids. Here the CDR3 reads CSARLGNSYNEQFF. For the CDR3, the DNA is TGCAGTGCTAGATTGGGAAACTCCTACAATGAGCAGTTCTTC.

This clonotype was found once. J is TRBJ2-3 and V is TRBV5-1, with D possibly TRBD1 on 6 matching bases. CDR1 SGHRS and CDR2 YFSETQ come from the germline V gene. This CDR3 is built from 13 residues. V was trimmed by 7 bases and J by 2 bases, leaving 11 bases between them. The chain's CDR3 is CASRQDSTDTQYF. CDR3 DNA: TGCGCCAGCCGACAGGACTCCACAGATACGCAGTATTTT.

The chain links TRBV5-1 to TRBJ2-7; D remains ambiguous. The V gene lost 1 base and the J gene lost 7 bases, with 15 bases spanning the gap. Germline values: CDR1 SGHRS, CDR2 YFSETQ. The CDR3 is 14 residues long. The CDR3 nucleotides are TGCGCCAGCAGCTTGCTTATTAGCTCTGAAGAGCAGTACTTC. Its protein is CASSLLISSEEQYF.

The chain carries TRBV5-4 and TRBJ2-1; D is perhaps TRBD2 (5 bases). The germline V gene has CDR1 SGHNT and CDR2 YYREEE (reference sequence). V lost 0 bases, J lost 6 bases, and 13 bases lay in between. The CDR3 loop spans 15 amino acids. The CDR3 nucleotides read TGTGCCAGCAGCTTGGATTTTGGAGGTCCCAATGAGCAGTTCTTC. Protein product: CASSLDFGGPNEQFF.

This clonotype was seen more than once but under ten times. The rearrangement uses TRBV5-1 and TRBJ2-5; TRBD2 agrees at 9 bases. CDR1 and CDR2 (germline): SGHRS, YFSETQ. CDR3 length: 16 amino acids. The ends lost 1 base at V and 2 bases at J; junction bases unmatched: 6. The chain's CDR3 is CASSLWSSGEQETQYF. For the CDR3, the DNA is TGCGCCAGCAGCTTGTGGTCTAGCGGGGAGCAAGAGACCCAGTACTTC.

The V gene is TRBV5-4, the J gene TRBJ2-6, with TRBD1 as a possible D gene (7 bases). CDR3 length equals 16 residues. The germline V gene has CDR1 SGHNT and CDR2 YYREEE (reference sequence). The V end lost 3 bases, the J end lost 2 bases, and 12 bases lay between the germline ends. The CDR3 region is CASSWSGGTGANVLTF. CDR3 DNA sequence: TGTGCCAGCAGCTGGTCAGGGGGGACTGGGGCCAACGTCCTGACTTTC.

The chain is built from TRBV10-1 and TRBJ2-3; D call uncertain. Germline CDR1 is WNHNN and CDR2 is SYGVQD (reference sequence). The V end was cut by 5 bases, the J end by 4 bases, with 16 bases between. The CDR3 sequence is 15 residues long. CDR3 residues: CASSPLGKDPDTQYF. In DNA form, the CDR3 reads TGCGCCAGCAGTCCCCTGGGGAAGGATCCAGATACGCAGTATTTT.

The V call is TRBV10-3, the J call TRBJ1-5; TRBD1 is a possible D gene (5 bases). Germline V CDR1 and CDR2: ENHRY, SYGVKD. The CDR3 loop spans 15 amino acids. V was pared by 0 bases and J by 0 bases, with 6 bases between. As DNA, the CDR3 is TGTGCCATCAGTGAGTCGAGGGGTAGCAATCAGCCCCAGCATTTT. It is translated as CAISESRGSNQPQHF.

In its sample, this clonotype was seen once. The rearrangement links TRBV2 to TRBJ2-2, with D possibly called TRBD1 or TRBD2 (5 bases each). The CDR3 has 14 amino acids. Germline assignment: CDR1 SNHLY and CDR2 FYNNEI. Trimming left V 7 bases short and J 8 bases short, with 17 bases between. The CDR3 reads CASTRDHIVGELFF. CDR3 in DNA: TGTGCCAGCACTAGGGACCATATTGTGGGGGAGCTGTTTTTT.

The chain recombines TRBV24-1 with TRBJ2-7, with D possibly TRBD1 on 6 matching bases. V was pared by 4 bases and J by 7 bases, with 13 bases between. Per germline, CDR1 KGHDR and CDR2 SFDVKD. The CDR3 spans 13 residues. Written as DNA, the CDR3 is TGTGCCACCAGTGACCCTGACAGGCCTGAGCAGTACTTC. Encoded protein: CATSDPDRPEQYF.